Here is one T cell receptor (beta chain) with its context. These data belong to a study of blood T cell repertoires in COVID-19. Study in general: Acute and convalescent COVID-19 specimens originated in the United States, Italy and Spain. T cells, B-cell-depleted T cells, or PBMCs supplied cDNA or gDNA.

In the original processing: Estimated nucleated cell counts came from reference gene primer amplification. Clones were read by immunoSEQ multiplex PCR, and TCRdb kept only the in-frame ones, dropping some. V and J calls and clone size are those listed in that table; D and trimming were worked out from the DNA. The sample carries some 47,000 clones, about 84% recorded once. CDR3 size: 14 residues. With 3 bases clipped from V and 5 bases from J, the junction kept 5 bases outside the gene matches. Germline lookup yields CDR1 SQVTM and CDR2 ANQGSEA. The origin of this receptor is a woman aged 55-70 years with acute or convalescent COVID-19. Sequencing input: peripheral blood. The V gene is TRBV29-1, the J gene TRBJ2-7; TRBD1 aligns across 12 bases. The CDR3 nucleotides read TGCAGCGTTGATGGGACAGGGGGCCTCCACGAGCAGTACTTC. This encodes CSVDGTGGLHEQYF.